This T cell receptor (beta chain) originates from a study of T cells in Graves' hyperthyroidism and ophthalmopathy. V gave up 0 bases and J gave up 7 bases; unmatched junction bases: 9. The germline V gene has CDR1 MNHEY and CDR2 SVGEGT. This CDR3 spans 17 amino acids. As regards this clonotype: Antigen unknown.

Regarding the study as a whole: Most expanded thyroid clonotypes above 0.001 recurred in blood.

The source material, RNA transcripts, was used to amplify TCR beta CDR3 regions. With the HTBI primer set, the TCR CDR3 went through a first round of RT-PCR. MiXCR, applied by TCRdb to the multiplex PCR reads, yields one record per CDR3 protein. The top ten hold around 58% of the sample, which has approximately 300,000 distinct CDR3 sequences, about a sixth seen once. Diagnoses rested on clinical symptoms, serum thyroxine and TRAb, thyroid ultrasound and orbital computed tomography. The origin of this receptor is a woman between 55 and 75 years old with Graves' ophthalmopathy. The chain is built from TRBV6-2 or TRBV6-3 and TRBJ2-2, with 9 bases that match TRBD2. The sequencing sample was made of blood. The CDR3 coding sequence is TGTGCCAGCAGTTACTCGGGAGGCGGGGGGGCTCTCGGGGAGCTGTTTTTT. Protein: CASSYSGGGGALGELFF.